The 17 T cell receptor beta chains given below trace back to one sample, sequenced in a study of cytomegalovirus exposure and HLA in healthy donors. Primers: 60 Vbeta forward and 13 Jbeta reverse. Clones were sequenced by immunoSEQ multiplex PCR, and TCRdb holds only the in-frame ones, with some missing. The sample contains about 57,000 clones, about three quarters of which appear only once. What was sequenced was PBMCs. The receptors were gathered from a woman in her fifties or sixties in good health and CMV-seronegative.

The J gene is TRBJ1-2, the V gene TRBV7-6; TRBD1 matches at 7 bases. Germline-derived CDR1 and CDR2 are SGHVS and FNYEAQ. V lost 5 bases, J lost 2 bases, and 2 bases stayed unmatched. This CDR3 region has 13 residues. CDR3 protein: CASSRQGNYGYTF. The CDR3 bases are TGTGCCAGCAGCAGACAGGGAAACTATGGCTACACCTTC.

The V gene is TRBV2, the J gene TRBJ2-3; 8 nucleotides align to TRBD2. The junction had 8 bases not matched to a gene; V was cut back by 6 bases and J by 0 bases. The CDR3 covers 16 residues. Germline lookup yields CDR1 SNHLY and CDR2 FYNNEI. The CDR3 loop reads CASSRMASGSTDTQYF. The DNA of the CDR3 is TGTGCCAGCAGCCGGATGGCTAGCGGGAGCACAGATACGCAGTATTTT.

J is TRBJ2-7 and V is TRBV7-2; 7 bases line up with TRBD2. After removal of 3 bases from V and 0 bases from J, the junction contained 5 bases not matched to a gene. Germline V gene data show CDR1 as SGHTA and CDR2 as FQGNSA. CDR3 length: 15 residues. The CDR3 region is CASSFRGLGSYEQYF. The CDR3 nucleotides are TGTGCCAGCAGCTTCCGAGGACTAGGCTCCTACGAGCAGTACTTC.

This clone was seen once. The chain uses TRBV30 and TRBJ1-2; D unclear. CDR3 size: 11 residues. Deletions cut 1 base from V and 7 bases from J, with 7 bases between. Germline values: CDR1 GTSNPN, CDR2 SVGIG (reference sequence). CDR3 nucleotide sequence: TGTGCCTGGAGTGGAGGAGTTGGCTACACCTTC. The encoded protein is CAWSGGVGYTF.

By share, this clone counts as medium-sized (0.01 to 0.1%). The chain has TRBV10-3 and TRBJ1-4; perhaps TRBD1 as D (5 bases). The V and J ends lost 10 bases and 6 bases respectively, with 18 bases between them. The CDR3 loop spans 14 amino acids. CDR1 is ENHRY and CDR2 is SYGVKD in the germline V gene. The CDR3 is CATRTEGMDEKLFF. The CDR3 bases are TGTGCCACCCGTACGGAGGGGATGGATGAAAAACTGTTTTTT.

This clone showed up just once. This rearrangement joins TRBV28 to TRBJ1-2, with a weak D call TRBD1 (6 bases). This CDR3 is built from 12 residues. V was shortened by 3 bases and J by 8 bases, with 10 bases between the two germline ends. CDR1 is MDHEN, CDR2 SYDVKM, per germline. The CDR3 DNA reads TGTGCCAGCAGTTTGCCGACAGGAGGCTACACCTTC. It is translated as CASSLPTGGYTF.

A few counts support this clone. Written as DNA, the CDR3 is TGTGCCAGCATTTTGACAGGGGGCAATCAGCCCCAGCATTTT. Translating gives CASILTGGNQPQHF. The V and J genes are TRBV6-1 and TRBJ1-5; 8 bases fit TRBD1. The CDR3 extends over 14 amino acids. The trim removed 7 bases at V and 2 bases at J, leaving 4 bases unmatched. CDR1 is MNHNS, CDR2 SASEGT, per germline.

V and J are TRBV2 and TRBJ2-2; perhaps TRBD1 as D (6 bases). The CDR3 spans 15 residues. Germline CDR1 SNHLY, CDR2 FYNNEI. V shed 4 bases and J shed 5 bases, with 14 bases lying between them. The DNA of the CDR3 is TGTGCCAGCAGTGTATTGGACAGTTCGACCGGGGAGCTGTTTTTT. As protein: CASSVLDSSTGELFF.

The CDR3, as DNA: TGCACCAGCAGCCAAGATCGGGGAAGATCCGCCTACGAGCAGTACTTC. Translated: CTSSQDRGRSAYEQYF. J is TRBJ2-7 and V is TRBV1; no check of the table's D call, TRBD2, against the DNA was made. TRBV1 is designated a pseudogene. CDR3 length: 16 residues.

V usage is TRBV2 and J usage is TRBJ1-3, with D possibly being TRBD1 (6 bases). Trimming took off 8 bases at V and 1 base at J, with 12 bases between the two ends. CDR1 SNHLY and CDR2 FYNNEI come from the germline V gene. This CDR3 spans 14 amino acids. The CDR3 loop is CASEQGLSGNTIYF. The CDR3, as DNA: TGTGCCAGCGAACAGGGATTGTCTGGAAACACCATATATTTT.

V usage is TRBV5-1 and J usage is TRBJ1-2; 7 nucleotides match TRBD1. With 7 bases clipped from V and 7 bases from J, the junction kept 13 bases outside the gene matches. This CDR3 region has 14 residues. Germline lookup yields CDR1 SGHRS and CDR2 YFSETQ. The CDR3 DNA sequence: TGCGCCAGCCATCTCGGGACAGTGATAGGTGGCTACACCTTC. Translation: CASHLGTVIGGYTF. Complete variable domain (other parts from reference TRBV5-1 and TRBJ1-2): KAGVTQTPRYLIKTRGQQVTLSCSPISGHRSVSWYQQTPGQGLQFLFEYFSETQRNKGNFPGRFSGRQFSNSRSEMNVSTLELGDSALYLCASHLGTVIGGYTFGSGTRLTVV.

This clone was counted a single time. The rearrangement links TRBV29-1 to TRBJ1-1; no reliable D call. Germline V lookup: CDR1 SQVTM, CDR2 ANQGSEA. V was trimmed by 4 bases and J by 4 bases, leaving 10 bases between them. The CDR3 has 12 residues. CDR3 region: CSVAGLGTEAFF. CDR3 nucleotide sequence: TGCAGCGTTGCCGGGTTAGGCACTGAAGCTTTCTTT.

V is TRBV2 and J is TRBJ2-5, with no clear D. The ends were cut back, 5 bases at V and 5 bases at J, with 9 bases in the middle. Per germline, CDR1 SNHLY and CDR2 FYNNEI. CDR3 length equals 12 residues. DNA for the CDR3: TGTGCCAGCAGTTATAACGAGGAGACCCAGTACTTC. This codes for CASSYNEETQYF.

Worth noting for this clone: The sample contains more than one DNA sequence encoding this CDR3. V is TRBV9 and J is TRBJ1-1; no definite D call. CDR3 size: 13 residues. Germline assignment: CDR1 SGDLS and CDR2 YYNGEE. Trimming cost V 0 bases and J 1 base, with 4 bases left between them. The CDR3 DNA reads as TGTGCCAGCAGCGTAGGGAGGAACACTGAAGCTTTCTTT. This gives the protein CASSVGRNTEAFF.

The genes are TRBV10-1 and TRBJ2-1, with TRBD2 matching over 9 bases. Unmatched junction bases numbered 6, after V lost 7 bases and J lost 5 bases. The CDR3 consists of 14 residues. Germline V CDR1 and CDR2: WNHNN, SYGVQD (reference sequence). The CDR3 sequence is CASKGQREDNEQFF. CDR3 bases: TGCGCCAGCAAGGGGCAGCGGGAGGACAATGAGCAGTTCTTC.

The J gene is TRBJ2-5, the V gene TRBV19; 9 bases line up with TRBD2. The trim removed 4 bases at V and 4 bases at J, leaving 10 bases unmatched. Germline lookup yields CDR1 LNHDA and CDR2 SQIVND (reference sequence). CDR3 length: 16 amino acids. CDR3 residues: CASSTLGTSMRETQYF. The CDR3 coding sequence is TGTGCCAGTAGTACCCTAGGGACTAGCATGCGAGAGACCCAGTACTTC.

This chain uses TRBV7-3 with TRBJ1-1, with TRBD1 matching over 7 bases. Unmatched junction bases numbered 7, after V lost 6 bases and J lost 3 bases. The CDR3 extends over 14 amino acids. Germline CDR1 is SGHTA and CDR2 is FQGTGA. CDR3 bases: TGTGCCAGCAGGCCCCAGGGGGGTGACACTGAAGCTTTCTTT. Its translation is CASRPQGGDTEAFF.